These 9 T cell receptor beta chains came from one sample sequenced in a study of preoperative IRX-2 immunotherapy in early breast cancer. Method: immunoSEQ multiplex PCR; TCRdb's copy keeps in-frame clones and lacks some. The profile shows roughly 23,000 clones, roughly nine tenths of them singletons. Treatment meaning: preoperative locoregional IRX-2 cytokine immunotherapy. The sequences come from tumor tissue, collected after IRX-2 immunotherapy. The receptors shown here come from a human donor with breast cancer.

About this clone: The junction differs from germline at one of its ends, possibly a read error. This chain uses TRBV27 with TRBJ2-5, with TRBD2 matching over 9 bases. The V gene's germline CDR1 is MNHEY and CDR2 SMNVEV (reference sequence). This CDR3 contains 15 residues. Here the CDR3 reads CASSLGWSSGAPTHF. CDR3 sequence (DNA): TGTGCCAGCAGTTTAGGGTGGTCTAGCGGGGCCCCGACGCACTTC.

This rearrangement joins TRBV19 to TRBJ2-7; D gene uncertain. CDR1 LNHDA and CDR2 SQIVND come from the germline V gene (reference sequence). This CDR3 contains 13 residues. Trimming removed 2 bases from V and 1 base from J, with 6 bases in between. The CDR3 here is CASSIPHSYEQYF. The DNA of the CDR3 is TGTGCCAGTAGTATACCCCATTCCTACGAGCAGTACTTC.

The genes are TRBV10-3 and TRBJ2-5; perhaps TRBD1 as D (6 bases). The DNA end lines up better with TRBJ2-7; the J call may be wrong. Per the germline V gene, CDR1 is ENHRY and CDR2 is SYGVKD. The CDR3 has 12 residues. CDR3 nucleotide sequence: TGTGCCATCAGGCAGGGGAGCTACGAGCAGTACTTC. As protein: CAIRQGSYEQYF.

The CDR3 region has the DNA TGTGCCAGCAGCTTCCGCTATAGCAATCAGCCCCAGCATTTT. It is translated as CASSFRYSNQPQHF. This chain connects TRBV5-8 to TRBJ1-5; unclear D gene. Trimming shortened V by 2 bases and J by 0 bases, and 6 bases separated the two germline ends. Per germline, CDR1 SGHTS and CDR2 YDEGEE. The CDR3 runs to 14 residues.

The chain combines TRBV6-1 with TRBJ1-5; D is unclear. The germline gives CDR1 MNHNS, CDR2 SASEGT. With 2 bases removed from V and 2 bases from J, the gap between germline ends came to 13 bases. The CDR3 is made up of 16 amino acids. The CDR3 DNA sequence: TGTGCCAGCAGTGAACCCCAGCCTTCGGGCAATCAGCCCCAGCATTTT. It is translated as CASSEPQPSGNQPQHF.

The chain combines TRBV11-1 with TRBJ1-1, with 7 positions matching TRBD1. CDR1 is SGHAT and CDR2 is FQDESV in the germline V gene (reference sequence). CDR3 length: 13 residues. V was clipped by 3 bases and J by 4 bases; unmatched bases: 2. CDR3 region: CASSFRGSTEAFF. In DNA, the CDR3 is TGTGCCAGCAGCTTCAGGGGGTCCACTGAAGCTTTCTTT.

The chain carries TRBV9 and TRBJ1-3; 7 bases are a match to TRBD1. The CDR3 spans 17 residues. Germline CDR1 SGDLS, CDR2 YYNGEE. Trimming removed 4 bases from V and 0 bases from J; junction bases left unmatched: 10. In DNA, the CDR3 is TGTGCCAGCAGCTCAACGGGACAGACTATCTCTGGAAACACCATATATTTT. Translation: CASSSTGQTISGNTIYF.

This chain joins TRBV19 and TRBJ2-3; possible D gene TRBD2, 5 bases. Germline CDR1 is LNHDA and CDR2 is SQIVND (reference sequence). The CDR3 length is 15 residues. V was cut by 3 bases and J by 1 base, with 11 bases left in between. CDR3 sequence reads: CASSISRVGTDTQYF. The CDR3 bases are TGTGCCAGTAGTATTTCGAGGGTTGGCACAGATACGCAGTATTTT.

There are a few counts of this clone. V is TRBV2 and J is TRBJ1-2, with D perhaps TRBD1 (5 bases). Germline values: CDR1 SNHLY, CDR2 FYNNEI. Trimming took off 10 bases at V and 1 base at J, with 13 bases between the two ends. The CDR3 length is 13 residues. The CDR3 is CATTRDRNYGYTF. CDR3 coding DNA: TGTGCCACAACGCGGGACCGTAACTATGGCTACACCTTC.